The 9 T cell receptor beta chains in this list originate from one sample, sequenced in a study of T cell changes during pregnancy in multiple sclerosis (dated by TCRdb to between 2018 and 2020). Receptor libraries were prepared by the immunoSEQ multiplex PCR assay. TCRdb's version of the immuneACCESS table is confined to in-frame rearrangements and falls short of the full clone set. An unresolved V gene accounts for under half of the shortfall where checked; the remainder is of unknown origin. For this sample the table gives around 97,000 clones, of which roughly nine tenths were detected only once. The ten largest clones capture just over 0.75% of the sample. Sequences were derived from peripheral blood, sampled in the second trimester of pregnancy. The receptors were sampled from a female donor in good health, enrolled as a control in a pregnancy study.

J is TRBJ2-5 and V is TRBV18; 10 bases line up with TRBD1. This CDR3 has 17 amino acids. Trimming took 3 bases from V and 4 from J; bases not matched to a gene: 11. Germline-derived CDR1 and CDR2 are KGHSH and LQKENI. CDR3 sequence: CASSPLAMGQGRETQYF. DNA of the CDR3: TGTGCCAGCTCACCCCTTGCGATGGGACAGGGGCGAGAGACCCAGTACTTC.

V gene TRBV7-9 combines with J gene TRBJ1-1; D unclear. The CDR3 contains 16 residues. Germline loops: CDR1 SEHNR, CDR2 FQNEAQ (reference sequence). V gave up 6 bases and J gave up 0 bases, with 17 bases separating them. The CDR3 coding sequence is TGTGCCAGCAGACCGCCGCTCGGGAGTATGAACACTGAAGCTTTCTTT. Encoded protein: CASRPPLGSMNTEAFF.

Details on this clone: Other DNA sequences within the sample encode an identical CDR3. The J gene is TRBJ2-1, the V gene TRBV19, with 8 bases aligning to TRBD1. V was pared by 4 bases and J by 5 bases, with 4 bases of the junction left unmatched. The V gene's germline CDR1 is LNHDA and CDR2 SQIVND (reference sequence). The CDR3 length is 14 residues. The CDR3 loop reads CASSTRQGHNEQFF. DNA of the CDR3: TGTGCCAGTAGTACCCGACAGGGGCACAATGAGCAGTTCTTC.

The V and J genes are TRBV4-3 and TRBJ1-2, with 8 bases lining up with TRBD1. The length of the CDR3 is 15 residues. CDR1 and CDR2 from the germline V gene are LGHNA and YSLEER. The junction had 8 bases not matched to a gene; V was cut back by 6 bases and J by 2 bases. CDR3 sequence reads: CASSLSTGGNYGYTF. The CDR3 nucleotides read TGCGCCAGCAGTCTTTCTACAGGGGGGAACTATGGCTACACCTTC.

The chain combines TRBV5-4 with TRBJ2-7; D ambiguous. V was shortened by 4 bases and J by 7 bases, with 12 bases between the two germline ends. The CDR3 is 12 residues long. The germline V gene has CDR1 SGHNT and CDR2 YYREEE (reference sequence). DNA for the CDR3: TGTGCCAGCAGCAACACATCCTGGGAGCAGTACTTC. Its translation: CASSNTSWEQYF.

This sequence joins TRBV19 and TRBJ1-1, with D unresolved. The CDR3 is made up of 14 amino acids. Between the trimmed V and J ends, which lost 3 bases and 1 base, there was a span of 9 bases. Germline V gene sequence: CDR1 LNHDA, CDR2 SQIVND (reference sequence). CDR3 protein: CASSIGLGNTEAFF. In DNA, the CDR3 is TGTGCCAGTAGTATTGGCCTTGGGAACACTGAAGCTTTCTTT.

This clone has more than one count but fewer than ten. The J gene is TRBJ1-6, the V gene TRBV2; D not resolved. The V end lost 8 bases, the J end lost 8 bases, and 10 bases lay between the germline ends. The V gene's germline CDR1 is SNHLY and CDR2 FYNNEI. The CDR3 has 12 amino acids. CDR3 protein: CASGRDDSPLHF. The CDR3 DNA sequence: TGTGCCAGCGGACGGGATGATTCACCCCTCCACTTT.

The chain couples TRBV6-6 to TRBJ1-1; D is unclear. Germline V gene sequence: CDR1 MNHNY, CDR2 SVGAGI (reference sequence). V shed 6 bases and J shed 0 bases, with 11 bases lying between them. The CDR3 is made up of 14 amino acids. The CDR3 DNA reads TGTGCCAGCAGCCCATCTTACATGAACACTGAAGCTTTCTTT. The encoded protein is CASSPSYMNTEAFF.

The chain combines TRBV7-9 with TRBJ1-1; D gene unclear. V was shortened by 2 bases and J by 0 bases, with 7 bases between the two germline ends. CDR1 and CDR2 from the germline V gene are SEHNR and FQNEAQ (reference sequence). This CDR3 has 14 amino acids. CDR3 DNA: TGTGCCAGCAGCTTAACAGTTATGAACACTGAAGCTTTCTTT. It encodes CASSLTVMNTEAFF.